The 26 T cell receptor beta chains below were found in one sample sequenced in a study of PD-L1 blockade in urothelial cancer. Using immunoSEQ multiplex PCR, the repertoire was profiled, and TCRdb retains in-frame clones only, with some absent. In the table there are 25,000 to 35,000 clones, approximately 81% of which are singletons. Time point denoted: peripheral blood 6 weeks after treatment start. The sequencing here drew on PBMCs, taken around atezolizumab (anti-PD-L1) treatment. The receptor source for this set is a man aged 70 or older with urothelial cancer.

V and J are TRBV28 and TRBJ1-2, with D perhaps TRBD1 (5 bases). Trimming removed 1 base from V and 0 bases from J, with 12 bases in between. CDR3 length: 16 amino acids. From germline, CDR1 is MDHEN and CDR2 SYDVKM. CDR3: CASSLLPRAANYGYTF. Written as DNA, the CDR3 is TGTGCCAGCAGTTTATTACCCAGGGCAGCTAACTATGGCTACACCTTC.

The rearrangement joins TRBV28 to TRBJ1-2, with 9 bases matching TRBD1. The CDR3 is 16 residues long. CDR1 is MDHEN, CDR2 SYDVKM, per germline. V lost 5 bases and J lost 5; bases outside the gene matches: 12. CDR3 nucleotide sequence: TGTGCCAGCAGTAAGGGTGCGTTGGGACAGGGTTATGGCTACACCTTC. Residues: CASSKGALGQGYGYTF.

CDR3 DNA sequence: TGCAGCGTTCCTAGACAGGGGAGTTCCTACGAGCAGTACTTC. The encoded protein is CSVPRQGSSYEQYF. The chain links TRBV29-1 to TRBJ2-7, with TRBD1 matching 8 bases. Unmatched junction bases numbered 7, after V lost 5 bases and J lost 1 base. The CDR3 has 14 residues. Per the germline V gene, CDR1 is SQVTM and CDR2 is ANQGSEA.

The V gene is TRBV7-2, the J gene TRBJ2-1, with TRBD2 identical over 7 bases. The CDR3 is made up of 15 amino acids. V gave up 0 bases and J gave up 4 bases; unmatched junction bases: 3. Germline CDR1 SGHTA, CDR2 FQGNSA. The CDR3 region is CASSLAGTKYNEQFF. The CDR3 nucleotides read TGTGCCAGCAGCTTAGCGGGGACTAAATACAATGAGCAGTTCTTC.

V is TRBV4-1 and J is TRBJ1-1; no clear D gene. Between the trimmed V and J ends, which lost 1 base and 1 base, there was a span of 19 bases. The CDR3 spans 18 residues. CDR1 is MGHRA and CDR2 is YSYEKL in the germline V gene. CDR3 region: CASSQVEFFGPSNTEAFF. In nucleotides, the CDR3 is TGCGCCAGCAGCCAAGTTGAATTCTTCGGTCCCTCGAACACTGAAGCTTTCTTT.

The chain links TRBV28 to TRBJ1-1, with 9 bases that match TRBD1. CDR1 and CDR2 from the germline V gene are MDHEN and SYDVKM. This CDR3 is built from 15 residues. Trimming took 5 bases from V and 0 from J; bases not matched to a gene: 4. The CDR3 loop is CASSQYRGLNTEAFF. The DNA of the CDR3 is TGTGCCAGCAGTCAATACAGGGGGCTGAACACTGAAGCTTTCTTT.

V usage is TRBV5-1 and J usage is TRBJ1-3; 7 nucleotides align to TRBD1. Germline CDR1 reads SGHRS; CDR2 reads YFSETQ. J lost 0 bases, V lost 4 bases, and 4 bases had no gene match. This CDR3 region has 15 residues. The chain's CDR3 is CASSQTGNSGNTIYF. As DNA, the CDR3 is TGCGCCAGCAGCCAGACAGGGAACTCTGGAAACACCATATATTTT.

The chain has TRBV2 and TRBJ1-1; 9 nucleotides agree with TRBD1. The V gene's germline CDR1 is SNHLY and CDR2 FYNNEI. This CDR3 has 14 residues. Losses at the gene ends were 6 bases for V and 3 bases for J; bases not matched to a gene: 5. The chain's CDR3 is CASRGTGTYTEAFF. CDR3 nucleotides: TGTGCCAGCAGGGGGACAGGGACTTACACTGAAGCTTTCTTT.

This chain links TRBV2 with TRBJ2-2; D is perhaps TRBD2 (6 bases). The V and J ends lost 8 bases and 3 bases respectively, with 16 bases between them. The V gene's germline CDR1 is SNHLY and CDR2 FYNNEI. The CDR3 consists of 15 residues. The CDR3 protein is CASQGRESDTGELFF. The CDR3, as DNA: TGTGCCAGCCAGGGACGGGAGTCCGACACCGGGGAGCTGTTTTTT.

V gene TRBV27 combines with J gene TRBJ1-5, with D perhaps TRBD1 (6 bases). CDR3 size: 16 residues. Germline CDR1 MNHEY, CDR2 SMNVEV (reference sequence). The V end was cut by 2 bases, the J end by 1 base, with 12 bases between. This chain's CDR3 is CASSLTGTLSNQPQHF. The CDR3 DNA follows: TGTGCCAGCAGTTTAACAGGGACCTTAAGCAATCAGCCCCAGCATTTT.

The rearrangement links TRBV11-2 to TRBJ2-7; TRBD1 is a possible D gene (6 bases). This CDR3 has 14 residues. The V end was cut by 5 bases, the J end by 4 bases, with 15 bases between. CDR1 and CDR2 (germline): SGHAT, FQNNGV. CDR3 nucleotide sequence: TGTGCCAGCAGCCCCTACAGGGTAGGATACGAGCAGTACTTC. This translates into CASSPYRVGYEQYF.

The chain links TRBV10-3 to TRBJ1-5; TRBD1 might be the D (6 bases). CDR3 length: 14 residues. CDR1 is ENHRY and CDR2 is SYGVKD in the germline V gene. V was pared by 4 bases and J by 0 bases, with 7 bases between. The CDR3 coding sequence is TGTGCCATCAGTGGCAGGGGTAGCAATCAGCCCCAGCATTTT. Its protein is CAISGRGSNQPQHF.

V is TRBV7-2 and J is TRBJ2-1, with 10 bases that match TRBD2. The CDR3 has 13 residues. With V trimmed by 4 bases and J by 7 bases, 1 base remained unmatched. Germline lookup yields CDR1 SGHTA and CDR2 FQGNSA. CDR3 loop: CASSWTSGNEQFF. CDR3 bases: TGTGCCAGCAGCTGGACTAGCGGAAATGAGCAGTTCTTC.

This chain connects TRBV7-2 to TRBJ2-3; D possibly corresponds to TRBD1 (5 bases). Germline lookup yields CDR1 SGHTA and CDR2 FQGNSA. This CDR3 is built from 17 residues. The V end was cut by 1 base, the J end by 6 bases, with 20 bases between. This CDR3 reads CASSLVRQGPLSDTQYF. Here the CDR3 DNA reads TGTGCCAGCAGCTTAGTTCGCCAGGGCCCACTTTCCGATACGCAGTATTTT.

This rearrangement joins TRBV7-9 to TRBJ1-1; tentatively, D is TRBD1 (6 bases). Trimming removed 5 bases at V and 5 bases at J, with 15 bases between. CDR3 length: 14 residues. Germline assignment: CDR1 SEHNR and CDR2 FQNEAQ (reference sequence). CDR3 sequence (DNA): TGTGCCAGCAGCCCCGGGGGGGCATGGACTGAAGCTTTCTTT. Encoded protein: CASSPGGAWTEAFF.

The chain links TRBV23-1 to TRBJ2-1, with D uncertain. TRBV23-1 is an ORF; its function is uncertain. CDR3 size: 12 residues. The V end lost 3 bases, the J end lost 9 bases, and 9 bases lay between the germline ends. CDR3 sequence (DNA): TGCGCCAGCAGTCACCCCGAGTGTGAGCAGTTCTTC. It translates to CASSHPECEQFF.

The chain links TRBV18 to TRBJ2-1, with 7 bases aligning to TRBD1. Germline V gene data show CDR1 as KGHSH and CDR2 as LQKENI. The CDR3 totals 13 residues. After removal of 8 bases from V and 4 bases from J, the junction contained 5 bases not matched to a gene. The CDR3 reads CASRDREYNEQFF. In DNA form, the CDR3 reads TGTGCCAGCCGAGACAGGGAGTACAATGAGCAGTTCTTC.

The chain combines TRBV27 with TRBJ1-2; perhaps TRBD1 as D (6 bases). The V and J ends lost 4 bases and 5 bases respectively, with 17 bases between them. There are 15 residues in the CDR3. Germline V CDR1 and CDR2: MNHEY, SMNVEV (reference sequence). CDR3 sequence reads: CASSSSQGFGYGYTF. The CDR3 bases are TGTGCCAGCAGTTCCTCACAGGGATTCGGGTATGGCTACACCTTC.

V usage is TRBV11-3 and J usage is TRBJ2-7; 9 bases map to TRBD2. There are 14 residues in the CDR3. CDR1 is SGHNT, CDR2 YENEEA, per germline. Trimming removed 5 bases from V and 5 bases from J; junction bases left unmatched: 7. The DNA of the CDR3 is TGTGCCAGCAGCCTCCCGGGCGGGGGGGACGAGCAGTACTTC. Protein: CASSLPGGGDEQYF.

CDR3 nucleotides: TGTGCCAGCAGCTTAGGGGATAGACTAGCGAGGGATACGCAGTATTTT. Its translation: CASSLGDRLARDTQYF. V usage is TRBV7-2 and J usage is TRBJ2-3, with 8 bases lining up with TRBD2. V dropped 1 base and J dropped 6; count of bases not matched to a gene: 9. This CDR3 contains 16 residues. Germline V gives CDR1 SGHTA, CDR2 FQGNSA.

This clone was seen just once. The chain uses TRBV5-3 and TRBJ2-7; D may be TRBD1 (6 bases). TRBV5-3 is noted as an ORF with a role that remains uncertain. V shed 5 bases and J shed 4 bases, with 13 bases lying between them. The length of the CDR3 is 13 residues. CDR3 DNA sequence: TGTGCCAGAAGGCTTACAGGGCGATACGAGCAGTACTTC. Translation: CARRLTGRYEQYF.

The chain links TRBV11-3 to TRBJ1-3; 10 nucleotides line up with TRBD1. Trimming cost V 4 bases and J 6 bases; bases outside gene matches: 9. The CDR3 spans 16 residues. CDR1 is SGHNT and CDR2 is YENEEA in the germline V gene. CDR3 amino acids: CASSSAGTGAPNTIYF. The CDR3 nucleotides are TGTGCCAGCAGCTCAGCCGGGACAGGGGCGCCAAACACCATATATTTT.

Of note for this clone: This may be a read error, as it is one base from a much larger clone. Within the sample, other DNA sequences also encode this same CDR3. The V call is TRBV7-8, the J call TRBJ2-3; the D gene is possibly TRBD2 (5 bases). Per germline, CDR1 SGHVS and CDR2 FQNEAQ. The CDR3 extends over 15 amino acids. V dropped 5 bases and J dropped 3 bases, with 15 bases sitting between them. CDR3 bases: TGTGCCAGCAGCACCCGGGATCGAAGTACAGATACGCAGTATTTT. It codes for CASSTRDRSTDTQYF.

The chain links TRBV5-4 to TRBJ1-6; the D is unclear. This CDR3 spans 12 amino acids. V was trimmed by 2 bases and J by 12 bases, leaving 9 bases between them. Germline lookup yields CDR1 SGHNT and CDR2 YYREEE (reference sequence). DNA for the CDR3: TGTGCCAGCAGCTTACCCGGGGAACCCCTCCACTTT. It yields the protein CASSLPGEPLHF.

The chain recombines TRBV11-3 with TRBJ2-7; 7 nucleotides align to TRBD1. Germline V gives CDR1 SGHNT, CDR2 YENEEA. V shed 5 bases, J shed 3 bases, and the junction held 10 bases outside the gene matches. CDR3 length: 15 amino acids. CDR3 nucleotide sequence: TGTGCCAGCAGCCTCCAAGGGAACAGGGGCTACGAGCAGTACTTC. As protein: CASSLQGNRGYEQYF.

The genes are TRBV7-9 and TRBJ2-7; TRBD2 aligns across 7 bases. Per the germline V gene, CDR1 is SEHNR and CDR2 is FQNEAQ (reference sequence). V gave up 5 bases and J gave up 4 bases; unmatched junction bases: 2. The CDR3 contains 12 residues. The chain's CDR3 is CASSPGGYEQYF. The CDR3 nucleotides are TGTGCCAGCAGCCCCGGGGGGTACGAGCAGTACTTC. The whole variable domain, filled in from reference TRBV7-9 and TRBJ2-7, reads DTGVSQNPRHKITKRGQNVTFRCDPISEHNRLYWYRQTLGQGPEFLTYFQNEAQLEKSRLLSDRFSAERPKGSFSTLEIQRTEQGDSAMYLCASSPGGYEQYFGPGTRLTVT.